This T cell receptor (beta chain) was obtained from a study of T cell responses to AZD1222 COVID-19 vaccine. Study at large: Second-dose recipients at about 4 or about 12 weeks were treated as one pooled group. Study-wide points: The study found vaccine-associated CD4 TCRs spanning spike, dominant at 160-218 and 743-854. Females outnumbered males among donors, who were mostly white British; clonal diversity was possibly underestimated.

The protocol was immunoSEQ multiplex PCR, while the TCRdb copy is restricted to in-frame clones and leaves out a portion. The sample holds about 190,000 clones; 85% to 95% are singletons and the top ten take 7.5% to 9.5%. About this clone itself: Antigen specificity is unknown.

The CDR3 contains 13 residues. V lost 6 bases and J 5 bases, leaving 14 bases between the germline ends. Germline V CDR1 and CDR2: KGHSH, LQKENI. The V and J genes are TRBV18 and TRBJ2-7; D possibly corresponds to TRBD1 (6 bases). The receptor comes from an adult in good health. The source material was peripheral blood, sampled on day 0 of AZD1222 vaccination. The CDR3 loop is CASSSYRDHEQYF. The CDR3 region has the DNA TGTGCCAGCTCGTCCTACAGGGATCACGAGCAGTACTTC.